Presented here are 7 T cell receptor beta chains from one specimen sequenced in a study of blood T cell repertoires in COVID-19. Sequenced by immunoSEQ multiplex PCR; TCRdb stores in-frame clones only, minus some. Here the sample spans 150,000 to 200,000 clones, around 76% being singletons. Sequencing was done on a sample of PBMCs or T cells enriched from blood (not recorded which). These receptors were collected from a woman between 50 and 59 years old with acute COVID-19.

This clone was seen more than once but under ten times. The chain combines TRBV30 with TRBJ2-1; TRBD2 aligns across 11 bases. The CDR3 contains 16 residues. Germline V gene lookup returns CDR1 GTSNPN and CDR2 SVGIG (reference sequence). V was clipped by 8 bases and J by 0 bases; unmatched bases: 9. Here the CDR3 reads CAVLAGASLSYNEQFF. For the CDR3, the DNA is TGTGCCGTACTAGCGGGGGCCTCCCTCTCCTACAATGAGCAGTTCTTC.

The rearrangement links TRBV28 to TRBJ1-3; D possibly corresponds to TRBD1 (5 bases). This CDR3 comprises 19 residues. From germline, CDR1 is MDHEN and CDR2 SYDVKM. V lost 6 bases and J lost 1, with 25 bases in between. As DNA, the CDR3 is TGTGCCAGCAGCTCGGCCCTGGGGGGAAGTGAAGGGTCTGGAAACACCATATATTTT. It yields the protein CASSSALGGSEGSGNTIYF. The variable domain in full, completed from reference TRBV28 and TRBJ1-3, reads DVKVTQSSRYLVKRTGEKVFLECVQDMDHENMFWYRQDPGLGLRLIYFSYDVKMKEKGDIPEGYSVSREKKERFSLILESASTNQTSMYLCASSSALGGSEGSGNTIYFGEGSWLTVV.

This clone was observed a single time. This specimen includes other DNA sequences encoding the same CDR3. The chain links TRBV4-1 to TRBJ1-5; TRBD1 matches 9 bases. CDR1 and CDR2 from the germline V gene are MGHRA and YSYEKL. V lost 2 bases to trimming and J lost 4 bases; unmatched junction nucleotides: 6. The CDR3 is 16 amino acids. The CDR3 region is CASSQTRQGGNQPQHF. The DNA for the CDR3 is TGCGCCAGCAGCCAAACCAGACAGGGGGGAAATCAGCCCCAGCATTTT.

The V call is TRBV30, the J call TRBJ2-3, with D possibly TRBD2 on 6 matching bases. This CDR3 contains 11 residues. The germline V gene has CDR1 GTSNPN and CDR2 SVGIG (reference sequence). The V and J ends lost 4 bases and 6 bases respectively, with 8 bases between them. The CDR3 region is CAWTSVDTQYF. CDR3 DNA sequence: TGTGCCTGGACTAGCGTCGATACGCAGTATTTT.

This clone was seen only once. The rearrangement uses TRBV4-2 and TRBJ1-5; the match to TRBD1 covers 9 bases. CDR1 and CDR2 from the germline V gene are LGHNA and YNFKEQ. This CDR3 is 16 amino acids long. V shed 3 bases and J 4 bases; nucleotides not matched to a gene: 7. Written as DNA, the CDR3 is TGTGCCAGCAGCCAGATCCCGGGACAGGGTAATCAGCCCCAGCATTTT. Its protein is CASSQIPGQGNQPQHF.

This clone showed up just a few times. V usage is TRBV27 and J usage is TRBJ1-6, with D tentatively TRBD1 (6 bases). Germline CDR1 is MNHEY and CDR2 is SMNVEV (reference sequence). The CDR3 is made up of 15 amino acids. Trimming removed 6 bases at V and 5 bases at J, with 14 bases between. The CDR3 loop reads CASSQGFENNSPLHF. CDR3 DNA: TGTGCCAGCAGCCAGGGGTTTGAAAATAATTCACCCCTCCACTTT.

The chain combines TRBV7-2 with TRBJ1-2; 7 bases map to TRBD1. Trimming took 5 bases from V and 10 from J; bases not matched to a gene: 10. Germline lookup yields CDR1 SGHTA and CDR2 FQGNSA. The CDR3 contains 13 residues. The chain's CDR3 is CASSPRDRGDYTF. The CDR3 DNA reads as TGTGCCAGCAGCCCCCGGGACAGAGGAGACTACACCTTC.